This TCR beta chain stems from a study of sequential checkpoint blockade in melanoma. This clone was observed a handful of times. TCRdb keeps only in-frame clones here, not all; method: immunoSEQ multiplex PCR. The sample shows more than 25,000 clones, 70% to 85% of them seen only once. Germline values: CDR1 SGHTA, CDR2 FQGNSA. J lost 2 bases, V lost 4 bases, and 12 bases had no gene match. The CDR3 is made up of 18 amino acids. The treatment: randomized to nivolumab then ipilimumab (arm A) or the reverse (arm B). None of the patients previously received DNA-damaging chemotherapy. J is TRBJ2-1 and V is TRBV7-2, with 9 bases identical to TRBD2. The specimen comprised CD8+ T cells sorted from blood (inferred from file names), sampled from a patient given nivolumab and ipilimumab in sequence. This receptor was obtained from a human donor with melanoma. The CDR3, as DNA: TGTGCCAGCAGCTCCTCGGCGAGCGGGGGGACTACCTACAATGAGCAGTTCTTC. It encodes CASSSSASGGTTYNEQFF.